Below are 28 T cell receptor beta chains sequenced from a single sample in a study of cytomegalovirus exposure and HLA in healthy donors. Use of 60 Vbeta and 13 Jbeta primers characterized the PCR. Profiled with immunoSEQ multiplex PCR; TCRdb holds only in-frame clones, not every one. The sample yields about 120,000 clones, roughly 66% seen once. The material sequenced was PBMCs. These receptor sequences come from a man between 18 and 29 years old in good health and CMV-seronegative.

The chain links TRBV14 to TRBJ2-7; 16 positions agree with TRBD2. The CDR3 consists of 23 residues. Unmatched junction bases numbered 23, after V lost 4 bases and J lost 2 bases. Germline loops: CDR1 SGHDN, CDR2 FVKESK. CDR3: CASSRGILSGLAGGRGEPYEQYF. The CDR3 nucleotides are TGTGCCAGCAGCCGAGGGATCCTCTCGGGACTAGCGGGGGGGCGCGGTGAACCCTACGAGCAGTACTTC.

V gene TRBV7-9 combines with J gene TRBJ2-3; 9 bases are shared with TRBD2. J lost 5 bases, V lost 6 bases, and 15 bases had no gene match. The CDR3 is made up of 17 amino acids. Germline CDR1 and CDR2: SEHNR and FQNEAQ (reference sequence). The CDR3 region has the DNA TGTGCCAGCAGTCTACGGGGAAGCGGGAGGAGTAGAGATACGCAGTATTTT. Translation: CASSLRGSGRSRDTQYF.

The J gene is TRBJ1-5, the V gene TRBV2, with a tentative D call TRBD1 (5 bases). Trimming took off 8 bases at V and 0 bases at J, with 17 bases between the two ends. This CDR3 has 16 residues. The germline V gene encodes CDR1 SNHLY and CDR2 FYNNEI. Here the CDR3 DNA reads TGTGCCAGCCGGGACTGGATTTCAAGTAGCAATCAGCCCCAGCATTTT. The encoded protein is CASRDWISSSNQPQHF.

The gene calls are TRBV5-1 and TRBJ2-7; 8 bases fit TRBD1. V gave up 2 bases and J gave up 2 bases; unmatched junction bases: 6. Germline CDR1 reads SGHRS; CDR2 reads YFSETQ. This CDR3 contains 15 residues. In DNA, the CDR3 is TGCGCCAGCAGCTTCTACCCGACAGGGGCCTACGAGCAGTACTTC. Its protein product is CASSFYPTGAYEQYF.

The chain joins TRBV6-5 to TRBJ1-1; D is undetermined. The CDR3 contains 15 residues. Germline V lookup: CDR1 MNHEY, CDR2 SVGAGI. Trimming left V 6 bases short and J 0 bases short, with 14 bases between. The CDR3 is CASSNLKRVNTEAFF. In DNA form, the CDR3 reads TGTGCCAGCAGCAACCTCAAGCGGGTGAACACTGAAGCTTTCTTT.

This CDR3 reads CSVGWGFETGPYEQYF. The CDR3 bases are TGCAGCGTCGGCTGGGGGTTCGAGACAGGGCCCTACGAGCAGTACTTC. The chain employs TRBV29-1 and TRBJ2-7, with 7 bases identical to TRBD1. V shed 6 bases, J shed 2 bases, and the junction held 16 bases outside the gene matches. The CDR3 runs to 16 residues. Germline CDR1 SQVTM, CDR2 ANQGSEA.

The chain uses TRBV9 and TRBJ1-1; 7 nucleotides match TRBD1. CDR1 and CDR2 (germline): SGDLS, YYNGEE. Trimming cost V 3 bases and J 6 bases; bases outside gene matches: 8. The CDR3 has 14 amino acids. CDR3 nucleotide sequence: TGTGCCAGCAGCGCCAGGGGGTGGGCGTCTGAAGCTTTCTTT. Amino acids: CASSARGWASEAFF.

This clone appeared once. This chain connects TRBV21-1 to TRBJ1-2. TRBV21-1 is a known pseudogene. The CDR3 spans 14 residues. The CDR3 bases are TGTGCCAGCAGCTTACTTTCGGCTAACTATGGCTACACCTTC. Amino acids: CASSLLSANYGYTF.

This clone turned up a few times. The chain is built from TRBV5-1 and TRBJ2-1; tentative D call: TRBD1 (6 bases). The CDR3 is 16 residues long. CDR1 and CDR2 (germline): SGHRS, YFSETQ. With 0 bases removed from V and 4 bases from J, the gap between germline ends came to 14 bases. CDR3 sequence: CASSLEAGVGYNEQFF. The DNA of the CDR3 is TGCGCCAGCAGCTTGGAAGCAGGGGTGGGGTACAATGAGCAGTTCTTC. Combining the CDR3 with reference TRBV5-1 and TRBJ2-1 gives the whole variable domain KAGVTQTPRYLIKTRGQQVTLSCSPISGHRSVSWYQQTPGQGLQFLFEYFSETQRNKGNFPGRFSGRQFSNSRSEMNVSTLELGDSALYLCASSLEAGVGYNEQFFGPGTRLTVL.

The chain is built from TRBV2 and TRBJ1-1, with D perhaps TRBD1 (5 bases). The CDR3 sequence is 14 residues long. The V and J ends lost 3 bases and 5 bases respectively, with 13 bases between them. Germline V gene sequence: CDR1 SNHLY, CDR2 FYNNEI. For the CDR3, the DNA is TGTGCCAGCAGTGATAGGGCAGGGCGTACTGAAGCTTTCTTT. Translating it yields CASSDRAGRTEAFF.

V and J are TRBV7-2 and TRBJ2-3; 9 nucleotides line up with TRBD2. The CDR3 contains 13 residues. Germline V gene lookup returns CDR1 SGHTA and CDR2 FQGNSA. The V and J ends lost 5 bases and 5 bases, in that order; junction bases with no gene match: 2. The CDR3 DNA sequence: TGTGCCAGCAGCCCACTAGCGGGAGATACGCAGTATTTT. It encodes CASSPLAGDTQYF.

The chain recombines TRBV7-8 with TRBJ2-2; TRBD2 matches 9 bases. With V trimmed by 5 bases and J by 4 bases, 11 bases remained unmatched. The CDR3 runs to 17 residues. Germline-derived CDR1 and CDR2 are SGHVS and FQNEAQ. The CDR3 DNA sequence: TGTGCCAGCAGCCACGGGGTCGAGACTAGCGGCACCGGGGAGCTGTTTTTT. Its translation is CASSHGVETSGTGELFF.

The chain employs TRBV15 and TRBJ2-3; D may be TRBD1 (6 bases). CDR1 and CDR2 from the germline V gene are LNHNV and YYDKDF (reference sequence). The V end was cut by 4 bases, the J end by 2 bases, with 13 bases between. This CDR3 is built from 15 residues. The CDR3 bases are TGTGCCACCAGCAAGGGGGAGAGGGTCACAGATACGCAGTATTTT. Amino acid sequence: CATSKGERVTDTQYF.

The chain has TRBV5-1 and TRBJ1-2; 9 nucleotides align to TRBD1. V lost 4 bases, J lost 7 bases, and 11 bases stayed unmatched. The germline V gene has CDR1 SGHRS and CDR2 YFSETQ. The CDR3 has 15 residues. The CDR3 loop reads CASSPAGTGSFGYTF. The CDR3 DNA sequence: TGCGCCAGCAGCCCGGCAGGGACAGGGAGTTTTGGCTACACCTTC.

The chain has TRBV30 and TRBJ1-5; TRBD1 matches at 9 bases. The trim removed 5 bases at V and 0 bases at J, leaving 2 bases unmatched. The germline V gene encodes CDR1 GTSNPN and CDR2 SVGIG (reference sequence). The CDR3 loop spans 14 amino acids. The DNA of the CDR3 is TGTGCCTGGGGGACAGGGTTTAGCAATCAGCCCCAGCATTTT. It codes for CAWGTGFSNQPQHF.

About this clone: Other DNA sequences from this sample encode an identical CDR3 as well. This chain joins TRBV6-1 and TRBJ1-5; TRBD1 matches 9 bases. CDR3 length equals 14 residues. CDR1 is MNHNS, CDR2 SASEGT, per germline. V lost 3 bases to trimming and J lost 6 bases; unmatched junction nucleotides: 3. CDR3 sequence (DNA): TGTGCCAGCAGTGAGGACAGGGGATCTCAGCCCCAGCATTTT. Encoded protein: CASSEDRGSQPQHF.

Worth noting for this clone: Because the CDR3's place on the DNA is in doubt, the DNA is left out and the CDR3 is given as listed by TCRdb. The chain has TRBV4-1 and TRBJ1-2. The CDR3 extends over 13 residues, inclusive of both ends. In germline, CDR1 is MGHRA, CDR2 YSYEKL. The CDR3 spells CASSQVGGGADTF.

The genes are TRBV6-5 and TRBJ1-2; D is possibly TRBD1 (6 bases). V lost 0 bases, J lost 4 bases, and 9 bases lay in between. The CDR3 is 14 amino acids. Germline V lookup: CDR1 MNHEY, CDR2 SVGAGI. CDR3 region: CASSYSGATYGYTF. CDR3 nucleotides: TGTGCCAGCAGTTACTCGGGGGCCACCTATGGCTACACCTTC.

V usage is TRBV25-1 and J usage is TRBJ2-3; a weak D match, TRBD2 (6 bases). Between the trimmed V and J ends, which lost 6 bases and 6 bases, there was a span of 10 bases. The CDR3 is 12 amino acids. Per germline, CDR1 MGHDK and CDR2 SYGVNS. The CDR3 loop is CASRGLGDTQYF. DNA of the CDR3: TGTGCCAGCAGGGGACTGGGGGATACGCAGTATTTT.

This clone has just a few counts. This chain links TRBV19 with TRBJ2-7; TRBD2 matches at 9 bases. The CDR3 covers 15 residues. Trimming cost V 5 bases and J 3 bases; bases outside gene matches: 8. The germline CDR1 and CDR2 sequences are LNHDA and SQIVND (reference sequence). The CDR3 nucleotides read TGTGCCAGTAGTCCCTCTAGCGGGGCCCTCTACGAGCAGTACTTC. Protein: CASSPSSGALYEQYF.

This chain uses TRBV28 with TRBJ2-1, with D perhaps TRBD2 (6 bases). Germline V gene sequence: CDR1 MDHEN, CDR2 SYDVKM. V was cut by 5 bases and J by 1 base, with 15 bases left in between. The CDR3 consists of 16 residues. In DNA form, the CDR3 reads TGTGCCAGCAGTCCAAGACTAGGGACGTCCTACAATGAGCAGTTCTTC. Protein sequence: CASSPRLGTSYNEQFF.

This sequence joins TRBV15 and TRBJ1-1; 8 positions match TRBD1. CDR3 length: 16 residues. Germline loops: CDR1 LNHNV, CDR2 YYDKDF (reference sequence). Losses at the gene ends were 6 bases for V and 3 bases for J; bases not matched to a gene: 12. The CDR3 loop is CATSSFYDRGYTEAFF. The CDR3, as DNA: TGTGCCACCAGTAGTTTTTATGACAGGGGATACACTGAAGCTTTCTTT. Drawing the rest from reference TRBV15 and TRBJ1-1, the complete variable domain is DAMVIQNPRYQVTQFGKPVTLSCSQTLNHNVMYWYQQKSSQAPKLLFHYYDKDFNNEADTPDNFQSRRPNTSFCFLDIRSPGLGDTAMYLCATSSFYDRGYTEAFFGQGTRLTVV.

This chain connects TRBV2 to TRBJ1-1; D perhaps matches TRBD1 (6 bases). V was pared by 7 bases and J by 2 bases, with 8 bases between. Germline-derived CDR1 and CDR2 are SNHLY and FYNNEI. The CDR3 spans 12 residues. The chain's CDR3 is CASIRGNTEAFF. CDR3 nucleotides: TGTGCCAGCATCAGGGGTAACACTGAAGCTTTCTTT. Variable domain in full (rest from reference TRBV2 and TRBJ1-1): EPEVTQTPSHQVTQMGQEVILRCVPISNHLYFYWYRQILGQKVEFLVSFYNNEISEKSEIFDDQFSVERPDGSNFTLKIRSTKLEDSAMYFCASIRGNTEAFFGQGTRLTVV.

This clone showed up just a few times. The J gene is TRBJ1-4, the V gene TRBV6-1; TRBD1 might be the D (6 bases). V dropped 8 bases and J dropped 8 bases, with 21 bases sitting between them. The germline CDR1 and CDR2 sequences are MNHNS and SASEGT. The CDR3 has 15 residues. This chain's CDR3 is CASARGKNGGEKLFF. DNA for the CDR3: TGTGCCAGCGCCAGAGGAAAGAATGGGGGCGAAAAACTGTTTTTT.

This clone was seen a single time. V is TRBV30 and J is TRBJ2-2; no definite D call. Germline CDR1 GTSNPN, CDR2 SVGIG (reference sequence). Trimming pared 0 bases from V and 0 bases from J, leaving 8 bases between. The CDR3 runs 15 residues. The CDR3 loop reads CAWSVFQTNTGELFF. Here the CDR3 DNA reads TGTGCCTGGAGTGTATTCCAAACGAACACCGGGGAGCTGTTTTTT.

The chain employs TRBV30 and TRBJ2-7; TRBD2 matches at 11 bases. Losses at the gene ends were 5 bases for V and 2 bases for J; bases not matched to a gene: 5. There are 14 residues in the CDR3. From germline, CDR1 is GTSNPN and CDR2 SVGIG (reference sequence). This CDR3 reads CAWGTSGGPYEQYF. The CDR3 DNA reads as TGTGCCTGGGGCACTAGCGGGGGACCCTACGAGCAGTACTTC. Complete variable domain (other parts from reference TRBV30 and TRBJ2-7): SQTIHQWPATLVQPVGSPLSLECTVEGTSNPNLYWYRQAAGRGLQLLFYSVGIGQISSEVPQNLSASRPQDRQFILSSKKLLLSDSGFYLCAWGTSGGPYEQYFGPGTRLTVT.

The J gene is TRBJ1-2, the V gene TRBV6-1; no definite D call. The germline V gene has CDR1 MNHNS and CDR2 SASEGT. The CDR3 runs to 10 residues. The V gene lost 7 bases and the J gene lost 6 bases, with 6 bases spanning the gap. The CDR3 DNA reads as TGTGCCAGCACGTCGGATGGCTACACCTTC. Translating gives CASTSDGYTF.

The chain is built from TRBV30 and TRBJ2-7; maybe TRBD1 (6 bases). Germline CDR1 and CDR2: GTSNPN and SVGIG (reference sequence). The CDR3 length is 11 residues. With 5 bases removed from V and 6 bases from J, the gap between germline ends came to 11 bases. DNA for the CDR3: TGTGCCTGGGCCGAGGGGGTCGAGCAGTACTTC. Its protein is CAWAEGVEQYF.